Listed here are 26 T cell receptor beta chains from one sample, sequenced in a study of tissue T cells after allogeneic stem cell transplantation. The protocol was immunoSEQ multiplex PCR, while the TCRdb copy is restricted to in-frame clones and leaves out a portion. The sample has about 2,200 clones, roughly 60% seen once. The sample's time point: mouse harvest day 7 after allogeneic transplant. Tail vein injection delivered 10^7 T-cell-depleted bone marrow cells and 10^6 splenic CD5+ T cells. Sequenced input: spleen. The receptors were sampled from a female BALB/c mouse given C57BL/6 T cells with graft-versus-host disease after an allogeneic hematopoietic cell transplant.

This clone appeared a few times. The genes are named according to mouse. The sequence runs out 1 residue before the end of the CDR3; the remainder is reconstructed from the germline J gene. The V and J genes are TRBV14 and TRBJ2-5, with TRBD2 matching 9 bases. V shed 3 bases and J 5 bases; nucleotides not matched to a gene: 1. Germline V gene lookup returns CDR1 SGHDT and CDR2 FRDEAV. This CDR3 region has 13 residues. CDR3 DNA, as far as it was read: TGTGCCAGCAGTTCGGACTGGGGAGACACCCAGTAC. It translates to CASSSDWGDTQY. The full CDR3 is CASSSDWGDTQYF.

Details on this clone: These gene names are mouse names. The read terminates 1 residue ahead of where the CDR3 ends, so the germline J gene completes it. This chain links TRBV2 with TRBJ1-1; 9 bases are shared with TRBD1. Germline V gene sequence: CDR1 LGHNA, CDR2 YSYQKL. The ends lost 3 bases at V and 4 bases at J; junction bases unmatched: 3. The CDR3 length is 14 residues. CDR3 sequence reads: CASSHDRGFTEVFF. The DNA read from the CDR3 is TGTGCCAGCAGCCATGACAGGGGGTTCACAGAAGTCTTC. Based on the CDR3 plus reference TRBV2 and TRBJ1-1, the full variable domain is DPKIIQKPKYLVAVTGSEKILICEQYLGHNAMYWYRQSAKKPLEFMFSYSYQKLMDNQTASSRFQPQSSKKNHLDLQITALKPDDSATYFCASSHDRGFTEVFFGKGTRLTVV.

A word on this clone: Each gene name is a mouse one. The CDR3 end falls 1 residue outside the read, so it is completed with the germline J gene. The gene calls are TRBV3 and TRBJ2-3; no firm D call. V shed 1 base and J shed 0 bases, with 2 bases lying between them. The CDR3 sequence is 13 residues long. CDR1 is SNHLY, CDR2 FYNGKV, per germline (reference sequence). CDR3 DNA (partial): TGTGCCAGCAGCTTAGACAGTGCAGAAACGCTGTAT. This sequence encodes CASSLDSAETLY. The entire CDR3 protein reads CASSLDSAETLYF.

On this clone: Gene names follow the mouse nomenclature. Sequencing ends 1 residue short of the CDR3 end; the germline J gene provides the rest. The chain uses TRBV13-2 and TRBJ2-7; D call uncertain. Trimming took off 5 bases at V and 3 bases at J, with 6 bases between the two ends. CDR1 and CDR2 from the germline V gene are NNHNN and SYGAGS (reference sequence). The CDR3 has 11 residues. The CDR3 bases that were read are TGTGCCAGCGGGCCCAACTATGAACAGTAC. Its translation: CASGPNYEQY. The whole CDR3 sequence reads CASGPNYEQYF.

Concerning this clone: Gene names and germline refer to mouse. The CDR3 end lies 1 residue beyond the end of the read and is filled in from the germline J gene. The chain carries TRBV16 and TRBJ1-1; no reliable D call. V was clipped by 5 bases and J by 4 bases, with 14 bases between them. Germline-derived CDR1 and CDR2 are SGHSA and FRNQAP. There are 14 residues in the CDR3. CDR3 sequence: CASSPLGSGTEVFF. CDR3 DNA, as far as it was read: TGTGCAAGCAGCCCCCTGGGGAGTGGCACAGAAGTCTTC.

Concerning this clone itself: Germline and genes here are mouse. The read comes to an end 1 residue before the CDR3 does, leaving the germline J gene to fill in the end. The chain has TRBV19 and TRBJ1-1; D is unclear. The CDR3 loop spans 13 amino acids. The V and J ends lost 0 bases and 1 base respectively, with 4 bases between them. Germline V gene lookup returns CDR1 FNHDT and CDR2 SITEND (reference sequence). This chain's CDR3 is CASSIDKNTEVFF. The DNA read from the CDR3 is TGTGCCAGCAGTATAGACAAAAACACAGAAGTCTTC.

With respect to this clone: Gene names follow the mouse nomenclature. The read gets to within 1 residue of the CDR3 end, and the germline J gene fills in the rest. The chain recombines TRBV13-2 with TRBJ1-1, with TRBD1 matching 8 bases. The CDR3 has 15 amino acids. Looked up from germline, CDR1 is NNHNN and CDR2 is SYGAGS (reference sequence). With V trimmed by 0 bases and J by 5 bases, 6 bases remained unmatched. The part of the CDR3 DNA that was read is TGTGCCAGCGGTGATGCTGGCAGGGGGCGGACAGAAGTCTTC. Its translation: CASGDAGRGRTEVF. The entire CDR3 protein is CASGDAGRGRTEVFF.

A note on this clone: Mouse names are used for the genes. With the read ending 1 residue before the CDR3 end, the germline J gene is used to fill in that end. The V and J genes are TRBV26 and TRBJ2-5; D might be TRBD1 or TRBD2, each matching 5 bases. CDR3 length: 13 amino acids. The germline V gene has CDR1 KGHPV and CDR2 FQNQEV (reference sequence). Trimming removed 6 bases from V and 4 bases from J, with 11 bases in between. This CDR3 is CASRSPGEDTQYF. CDR3 bases read: TGTGCCAGCAGGTCCCCGGGGGAAGACACCCAGTAC.

Remarks on this clone: The gene names here belong to mouse. The CDR3 end falls 1 residue outside the read, so it is completed with the germline J gene. This chain connects TRBV3 to TRBJ2-4, with a possible D match to TRBD1 (7 bases). V was pared by 2 bases and J by 0 bases, with 9 bases between. Germline V gene data show CDR1 as SNHLY and CDR2 as FYNGKV (reference sequence). The CDR3 contains 15 residues. This chain's CDR3 is CASSLQGGSQNTLYF. The covered CDR3 bases are TGTGCCAGCAGCTTACAGGGGGGTAGTCAAAACACCTTGTAC.

By share, this clone ranks as large. Germline and genes: mouse. Read sequence stops 1 residue before the CDR3 end, and the germline J gene provides the missing end. The V call is TRBV26, the J call TRBJ2-4, with D unclear. Germline CDR1 and CDR2: KGHPV and FQNQEV (reference sequence). The CDR3 contains 13 residues. The V gene lost 2 bases and the J gene lost 0 bases, with 3 bases spanning the gap. The CDR3 bases that were read are TGTGCCAGCAGTCTGACTAGTCAAAACACCTTGTAC. Its protein product is CASSLTSQNTLY. The complete CDR3 sequence is CASSLTSQNTLYF.

To note about this clone: Gene names follow the mouse nomenclature. The observed sequence ends 1 residue before the CDR3 terminus, with the missing tail filled in from the germline J gene. This chain uses TRBV13-1 with TRBJ2-7, with 7 bases that match TRBD2. V shed 2 bases, J shed 4 bases, and the junction held 3 bases outside the gene matches. The CDR3 extends over 13 amino acids. Germline V gene lookup returns CDR1 NSHNY and CDR2 SYGAGN. CDR3: CASSEDWAYEQYF. The sequenced part of the CDR3 DNA is TGTGCCAGCAGTGAAGACTGGGCTTATGAACAGTAC.

Of note for this clone: Gene names are the mouse ones. The CDR3 loop is CAWSGGGPYEQYF. Partial CDR3 DNA: TGTGCCTGGAGTGGGGGGGGGCCCTATGAACAGTAC. V gene TRBV31 combines with J gene TRBJ2-7; 8 positions agree with TRBD2. The read terminates 1 residue ahead of where the CDR3 ends, so the germline J gene completes it. J gave up 2 bases and V 2 bases, and 2 bases lay outside the gene matches. This CDR3 has 13 residues. Germline assignment: CDR1 GKSSPN and CDR2 SITVG.

On this clone: Here the gene names and germline are mouse. The CDR3 goes on 1 residue after the read ends, and that part is filled in from the germline J gene. The chain recombines TRBV16 with TRBJ1-1; 9 bases map to TRBD1. Looked up from germline, CDR1 is SGHSA and CDR2 is FRNQAP. V dropped 4 bases and J dropped 0; count of bases not matched to a gene: 0. This CDR3 is 14 amino acids long. CDR3 bases read: TGTGCAAGCAGCTGGACAGGGGCAAACACAGAAGTCTTC. Protein product: CASSWTGANTEVF. From start to end, the CDR3 is CASSWTGANTEVFF.

As regards this clone: Gene labels here are mouse ones. With the read ending 1 residue before the CDR3 end, the germline J gene is used to fill in that end. The rearrangement uses TRBV12-1 and TRBJ2-5; 8 nucleotides agree with TRBD2. CDR1 and CDR2 (germline): SGHSN, HYEKVE. This CDR3 has 13 amino acids. Unmatched junction bases numbered 3, after V lost 2 bases and J lost 6 bases. The DNA read from the CDR3 is TGTGCCAGCTCTCCCCGACTGGGGGACACCCAGTAC. It translates to CASSPRLGDTQY. The CDR3 in full is CASSPRLGDTQYF.

This clone is categorized as medium-sized. Any gene name here is a mouse gene name. The read ends 1 residue early relative to the CDR3; the germline J gene fills the gap. This sequence joins TRBV12-1 and TRBJ2-2; D gene ambiguous. Germline V gene data show CDR1 as SGHSN and CDR2 as HYEKVE. There are 14 residues in the CDR3. V lost 0 bases to trimming and J lost 1 base, with 5 bases between them. CDR3 DNA, as far as it was read: TGTGCCAGCTCTCTCCCAGAAAACACCGGGCAGCTCTAC. Translation: CASSLPENTGQLY. The CDR3 as a whole reads CASSLPENTGQLYF. Combining the CDR3 with reference TRBV12-1 and TRBJ2-2 gives the whole variable domain DSGVVQSPRHIIKEKGGRSVLTCIPISGHSNVVWYQQTLGKELKFLIQHYEKVERDKGFLPSRFSVQQFDDYHSEMNMSALELEDSAMYFCASSLPENTGQLYFGEGSKLTVL.

Only a few counts were recorded for this clone. Gene names follow the mouse nomenclature. The CDR3 region is CASSSDNSYEQYF. The covered CDR3 bases are TGTGCCAGCAGCTCTGACAACTCCTATGAACAGTAC. V gene TRBV15 combines with J gene TRBJ2-7, with D uncertain. The read stops 1 residue short of the end of the CDR3; the missing end is completed from the germline J gene. Deletions cut 6 bases from V and 0 bases from J, with 9 bases between. This CDR3 contains 13 residues. Germline values: CDR1 SGHND, CDR2 FRSKSL.

Comments on this clone: Mouse names are used for the genes. The read terminates 1 residue ahead of where the CDR3 ends, so the germline J gene completes it. The same CDR3 is also encoded by other DNA sequences in this sample. The V and J genes are TRBV1 and TRBJ1-1; D gene unclear. This CDR3 contains 13 residues. V dropped 1 base and J dropped 0 bases, with 3 bases sitting between them. Per the germline V gene, CDR1 is NSQYPW and CDR2 is LRSPGD (reference sequence). CDR3: CTCSAGQNTEVFF. CDR3 DNA (partial): TGCACCTGCAGTGCAGGACAGAACACAGAAGTCTTC. Complete variable domain (other parts from reference TRBV1 and TRBJ1-1): VTLLEQNPRWRLVPRGQAVNLRCILKNSQYPWMSWYQQDLQKQLQWLFTLRSPGDKEVKSLPGADYLATRVTDTELRLQVANMSQGRTLYCTCSAGQNTEVFFGKGTRLTVV.

With regard to this clone: The gene symbols are mouse symbols. The CDR3 end lies 1 residue beyond the end of the read and is filled in from the germline J gene. V and J are TRBV3 and TRBJ1-1, with 10 bases fitting TRBD1. The CDR3 contains 15 residues. The V and J ends lost 5 bases and 1 base, in that order; junction bases with no gene match: 4. Germline V CDR1 and CDR2: SNHLY, FYNGKV (reference sequence). Partial CDR3 DNA: TGTGCCAGCAGCCCCGACAGGGGGCGAAACACAGAAGTCTTC. Its translation is CASSPDRGRNTEVF. The whole CDR3 reads CASSPDRGRNTEVFF.

In the case of this clone: The genes are named according to mouse. The read terminates 1 residue before the CDR3 end, so the remaining end is supplied by the germline J gene. The V gene is TRBV13-1, the J gene TRBJ2-3; the match to TRBD2 covers 9 bases. CDR1 is NSHNY and CDR2 is SYGAGN in the germline V gene. The trim removed 6 bases at V and 0 bases at J, leaving 5 bases unmatched. CDR3 size: 15 residues. CDR3 DNA, as far as it was read: TGTGCCAGCAACAGACTGGGGGCTAGTGCAGAAACGCTGTAT. Its protein product is CASNRLGASAETLY. The full CDR3 reads CASNRLGASAETLYF.

This clone was picked up a small number of times. Each gene name is a mouse one. The read is 1 residue too short to cover the CDR3 end, so that end is filled in from the germline J gene. This chain uses TRBV26 with TRBJ1-4; D is undetermined. Germline V gives CDR1 KGHPV, CDR2 FQNQEV (reference sequence). This CDR3 spans 14 amino acids. V was shortened by 3 bases and J by 0 bases, with 5 bases between the two germline ends. CDR3 residues: CASSLGFSNERLFF. The DNA read from the CDR3 is TGTGCCAGCAGTCTAGGGTTTTCCAACGAAAGATTATTT.

On this clone: The germline and genes are mouse ones. CDR3 DNA, as far as it was read: TGTGCTAGCAGCCCCGACTGGTCTAGTGCAGAAACGCTGTAT. Amino acid sequence: CASSPDWSSAETLY. The whole CDR3 reads CASSPDWSSAETLYF. This sequence joins TRBV29 and TRBJ2-3, with D perhaps TRBD2 (6 bases). The read finishes 1 residue shy of the CDR3 end, and the germline J gene is used to complete it. CDR1 is MSHET, CDR2 SYDVDS, per germline. Trimming took off 6 bases at V and 0 bases at J, with 13 bases between the two ends. This CDR3 region has 15 residues.

This clone was counted between two and nine times. Genes here carry mouse names. Read sequence stops 1 residue before the CDR3 end, and the germline J gene provides the missing end. The V call is TRBV5, the J call TRBJ2-1; no clear D. The CDR3 covers 15 residues. Germline CDR1 and CDR2: LGHNA and YNLKQL (reference sequence). V shed 0 bases and J shed 3 bases, with 9 bases lying between them. The covered CDR3 bases are TGTGCCAGCAGCCAAGATCCCAGACCCTATGCTGAGCAGTTC. It specifies CASSQDPRPYAEQF. The whole CDR3 reads CASSQDPRPYAEQFF.

About this clone: Gene labels here are mouse ones. The read gets to within 1 residue of the CDR3 end, and the germline J gene fills in the rest. The genes are TRBV26 and TRBJ2-1, with D possibly called TRBD1 or TRBD2 (5 bases each). V was trimmed by 5 bases and J by 0 bases, leaving 5 bases between them. The CDR3 contains 13 residues. The germline CDR1 and CDR2 sequences are KGHPV and FQNQEV (reference sequence). The CDR3 bases that were read are TGTGCCAGCAGTGGGGGTAACTATGCTGAGCAGTTC. Its translation is CASSGGNYAEQF. The entire CDR3 sequence reads CASSGGNYAEQFF.

This clone was seen once. Gene names follow the mouse nomenclature. From the germline J gene comes the end of the CDR3, since the read stops 1 residue before it. The V gene is TRBV1, the J gene TRBJ1-1; a possible D gene is TRBD1 (6 bases). CDR1 and CDR2 from the germline V gene are NSQYPW and LRSPGD (reference sequence). The V end lost 0 bases, the J end lost 8 bases, and 13 bases lay between the germline ends. The CDR3 loop spans 14 amino acids. The part of the CDR3 DNA that was read is TGCACCTGCAGTGCAGATCTGACGGGGGCGGAAGTCTTC. Residues: CTCSADLTGAEVF. The full CDR3 protein reads CTCSADLTGAEVFF.

Points on this clone: The gene symbols are mouse symbols. The read falls 1 residue short of the CDR3 end, and the missing part is taken from the germline J gene. The sample carries other DNA sequences with the same CDR3. This chain connects TRBV14 to TRBJ2-7; D is unclear. The germline gives CDR1 SGHDT, CDR2 FRDEAV. Trimming cost V 2 bases and J 0 bases, with 3 bases left between them. The CDR3 contains 12 residues. CDR3 amino acids: CASSFFSYEQYF. Partial CDR3 DNA: TGTGCCAGCAGTTTTTTCTCCTATGAACAGTAC.

By sample share, this clone is hyperexpanded. Gene names denote mouse genes. Read coverage stops 1 residue before the CDR3 terminus; the germline J gene supplies the remainder. This chain uses TRBV29 with TRBJ2-7; either TRBD1 or TRBD2 may fit D (5 bases each). The CDR3 is made up of 14 amino acids. Trimming left V 5 bases short and J 0 bases short, with 11 bases between. CDR1 MSHET and CDR2 SYDVDS come from the germline V gene. The CDR3 DNA, read in part, is TGTGCTAGCAGTCGACGGGGCGGCTCCTATGAACAGTAC. It specifies CASSRRGGSYEQY. The entire CDR3 sequence reads CASSRRGGSYEQYF.